Presented here are 17 T cell receptor beta chains from one specimen sequenced in a study of post-analysis software for immune sequencing data. Study conclusions and caveats: TRBV segments more frequent in patients than in controls numbered several and included TRBV5-6, TRBV5-1 and TRBV20-1.

These receptors are not linked to any known antigen. The TCR beta cDNA libraries contained unique molecular identifiers. Via MiXCR, TCRdb re-called the PCR reads, giving one row per CDR3 protein. The data contain 650,000 to 850,000 distinct CDR3 sequences, about 57% of them seen just once; the ten biggest clones take up 4% to 5.5%. The sample consisted of blood. The receptors were gathered from a girl between 10 and 17 years old with multiple sclerosis.

J is TRBJ2-1 and V is TRBV29-1, with D unclear. Deletions cut 5 bases from V and 1 base from J, with 12 bases between. CDR1 and CDR2 (germline): SQVTM, ANQGSEA. CDR3 size: 14 residues. In nucleotides, the CDR3 is TGCAGCGTTTCTAGGCTACAATCCTACAATGAGCAGTTCTTC. Translating gives CSVSRLQSYNEQFF.

The chain recombines TRBV29-1 with TRBJ2-7, with D hard to call. The CDR3 extends over 11 amino acids. V lost 4 bases to trimming and J lost 4 bases, with 8 bases between them. Germline V gene sequence: CDR1 SQVTM, CDR2 ANQGSEA. DNA for the CDR3: TGCAGCGTTGGTTCCACATACGAGCAGTACTTC. It yields the protein CSVGSTYEQYF.

This clonotype was seen a handful of times. V is TRBV20-1 and J is TRBJ2-5; 7 positions agree with TRBD1. The CDR3 is 16 amino acids. Trimming cost V 2 bases and J 5 bases; bases outside gene matches: 14. The germline V gene has CDR1 DFQATT and CDR2 SNEGSKA (reference sequence). CDR3 sequence: CSARSWTGLVRETQYF. In DNA form, the CDR3 reads TGCAGTGCTAGATCCTGGACAGGCCTTGTCCGGGAGACCCAGTACTTC.

V and J are TRBV11-2 and TRBJ2-2; tentatively, D is TRBD2 (5 bases). V was clipped by 3 bases and J by 0 bases, with 11 bases between them. The CDR3 extends over 16 amino acids. Germline V gene lookup returns CDR1 SGHAT and CDR2 FQNNGV. CDR3 protein: CASSFHRGPNTGELFF. The CDR3 coding sequence is TGTGCCAGCAGCTTCCACCGAGGGCCGAACACCGGGGAGCTGTTTTTT.

This sequence joins TRBV3-1 and TRBJ2-1; D call uncertain. V was cut by 1 base and J by 9 bases, with 13 bases left in between. This CDR3 has 14 amino acids. CDR1 and CDR2 (germline): LGHDT, YNNKEL (reference sequence). The DNA of the CDR3 is TGTGCCAGCAGCCAAGGCGCGACCCACGCTGAGCAGTTCTTC. Protein: CASSQGATHAEQFF.

The genes are TRBV14 and TRBJ2-2; 8 bases line up with TRBD2. CDR1 SGHDN and CDR2 FVKESK come from the germline V gene. V lost 1 base and J lost 5; bases outside the gene matches: 6. This CDR3 is 16 amino acids long. The CDR3, as DNA: TGTGCCAGCAGCCAAGGCAGCGGGAGCATTACCGGGGAGCTGTTTTTT. Its translation is CASSQGSGSITGELFF.

The chain combines TRBV24-1 with TRBJ2-3; TRBD2 matches 7 bases. J gave up 5 bases and V 9 bases, and 7 bases lay outside the gene matches. Per the germline V gene, CDR1 is KGHDR and CDR2 is SFDVKD. The CDR3 runs 13 residues. Written as DNA, the CDR3 is TGTGCCACCGGGCGGGGGAGTGAAGATACGCAGTATTTT. Its protein is CATGRGSEDTQYF.

The J gene is TRBJ2-7, the V gene TRBV7-8; 10 bases fit TRBD1. Germline values: CDR1 SGHVS, CDR2 FQNEAQ. CDR3 length: 16 amino acids. V shed 1 base, J shed 3 bases, and the junction held 6 bases outside the gene matches. CDR3 in DNA: TGTGCCAGCAGCTTAGGACCGGGACAGGGGCGCTACGAGCAGTACTTC. It yields the protein CASSLGPGQGRYEQYF.

The chain is built from TRBV3-1 and TRBJ1-5; D is ambiguous. The CDR3 extends over 14 amino acids. The germline CDR1 and CDR2 sequences are LGHDT and YNNKEL (reference sequence). Trimming took 4 bases from V and 10 from J, leaving 17 bases between them. The chain's CDR3 is CASSPRGGPAPQHF. Written as DNA, the CDR3 is TGTGCCAGCAGCCCCCGTGGAGGGCCAGCACCCCAGCATTTT. The entire variable domain, with the rest obtained from reference TRBV3-1 and TRBJ1-5, is as follows: DTAVSQTPKYLVTQMGNDKSIKCEQNLGHDTMYWYKQDSKKFLKIMFSYNNKELIINETVPNRFSPKSPDKAHLNLHINSLELGDSAVYFCASSPRGGPAPQHFGDGTRLSIL.

This clonotype occurred a few times. The chain carries TRBV10-3 and TRBJ2-1; 10 nucleotides align to TRBD1. This CDR3 comprises 13 residues. Germline CDR1 reads ENHRY; CDR2 reads SYGVKD. Trimming at V came to 6 bases and at J to 8 bases, leaving 4 bases not matched to a gene. The CDR3 here is CAIRGQGSDEQFF. CDR3 coding DNA: TGTGCCATCAGGGGACAGGGGAGCGATGAGCAGTTCTTC.

The sample holds a few counts of this clonotype. The chain combines TRBV10-2 with TRBJ2-5; D ambiguous. The CDR3 sequence is 15 residues long. Germline V gene lookup returns CDR1 WSHSY and CDR2 SAAADI. Trimming pared 3 bases from V and 5 bases from J, leaving 16 bases between. CDR3 sequence: CASSDGFTMPETQYF. The CDR3 DNA is TGCGCCAGCAGTGACGGGTTTACGATGCCGGAGACCCAGTACTTC.

The chain carries TRBV9 and TRBJ2-7, with 12 bases that match TRBD2. Germline CDR1 SGDLS, CDR2 YYNGEE. The CDR3 extends over 14 amino acids. The ends lost 4 bases at V and 3 bases at J; junction bases unmatched: 2. In DNA form, the CDR3 reads TGTGCCAGCAGCCTAGCGGGAGGGGTCTACGAGCAGTACTTC. Protein sequence: CASSLAGGVYEQYF.

The genes are TRBV20-1 and TRBJ2-1, with 12 bases that match TRBD2. The CDR3 covers 14 residues. Germline trimming cut 6 bases from V and 7 bases from J; bases unmatched to any gene: 7. From germline, CDR1 is DFQATT and CDR2 SNEGSKA (reference sequence). CDR3 loop: CSANLAGGRNEQFF. The DNA of the CDR3 is TGCAGTGCAAACCTAGCGGGGGGGCGGAATGAGCAGTTCTTC.

The J gene is TRBJ2-7, the V gene TRBV7-3; 9 nucleotides align to TRBD1. J was trimmed by 0 bases and V by 6 bases; bases with no gene match: 9. This CDR3 has 16 amino acids. Per germline, CDR1 SGHTA and CDR2 FQGTGA. The CDR3 sequence is CASSPGTGLNSYEQYF. The CDR3 nucleotides are TGTGCCAGCAGTCCAGGGACAGGGTTGAACTCCTACGAGCAGTACTTC.

V usage is TRBV7-9 and J usage is TRBJ1-2; perhaps TRBD1 as D (5 bases). CDR1 and CDR2 from the germline V gene are SEHNR and FQNEAQ (reference sequence). The CDR3 is 14 residues long. Trimming left V 5 bases short and J 3 bases short, with 13 bases between. In DNA, the CDR3 is TGTGCCAGCAGCCGCGAGGGACTCTACTATGGCTACACCTTC. Its translation: CASSREGLYYGYTF. The full variable domain, in which reference TRBV7-9 and TRBJ1-2 provide the parts outside the CDR3, is DTGVSQNPRHKITKRGQNVTFRCDPISEHNRLYWYRQTLGQGPEFLTYFQNEAQLEKSRLLSDRFSAERPKGSFSTLEIQRTEQGDSAMYLCASSREGLYYGYTFGSGTRLTVV.

The chain uses TRBV7-2 and TRBJ2-4; D possibly uses TRBD1 or TRBD2 (6 bases each). The J call is in doubt because the DNA end fits TRBJ2-5 better. This CDR3 spans 15 amino acids. CDR1 SGHTA and CDR2 FQGNSA come from the germline V gene. The DNA of the CDR3 is TGTGCCAGCAGCTTACGGGGGCCTCTTGGGGAGACCCAGTACTTC. Protein: CASSLRGPLGETQYF.

Comments on this clonotype: A much larger clone sits a single nucleotide away, making a read error possible. The chain employs TRBV5-5 and TRBJ2-4, with 7 bases matching TRBD2. The J call may be wrong; the DNA end is better matched by TRBJ2-7. This CDR3 has 12 amino acids. Germline CDR1 reads SGHKS; CDR2 reads YYEKEE (reference sequence). The CDR3, as DNA: TGTGCCAGCAGCTGGGGACTAAACGAGCAGTACTTC. Its protein product is CASSWGLNEQYF.